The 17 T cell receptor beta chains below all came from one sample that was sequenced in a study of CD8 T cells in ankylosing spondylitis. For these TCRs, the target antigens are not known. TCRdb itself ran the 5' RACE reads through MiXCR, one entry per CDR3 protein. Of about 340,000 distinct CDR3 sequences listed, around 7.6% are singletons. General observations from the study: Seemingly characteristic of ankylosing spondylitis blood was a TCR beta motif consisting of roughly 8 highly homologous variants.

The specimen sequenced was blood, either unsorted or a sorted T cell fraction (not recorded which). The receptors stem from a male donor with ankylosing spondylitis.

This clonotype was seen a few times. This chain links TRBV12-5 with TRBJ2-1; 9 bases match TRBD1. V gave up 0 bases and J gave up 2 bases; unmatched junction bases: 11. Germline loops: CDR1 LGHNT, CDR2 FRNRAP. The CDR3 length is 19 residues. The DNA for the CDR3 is TGTGCTAGTGGTTTGGTACGTGGTCGACAGGGGGGCGCCTACAATGAGCAGTTCTTC. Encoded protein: CASGLVRGRQGGAYNEQFF.

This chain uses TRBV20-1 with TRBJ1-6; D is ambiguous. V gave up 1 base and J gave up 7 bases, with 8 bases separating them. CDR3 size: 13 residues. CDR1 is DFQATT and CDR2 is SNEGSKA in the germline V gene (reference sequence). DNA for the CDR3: TGCAGTGCTAGAGGCGGTTCAAATTCACCCCTCCACTTT. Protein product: CSARGGSNSPLHF.

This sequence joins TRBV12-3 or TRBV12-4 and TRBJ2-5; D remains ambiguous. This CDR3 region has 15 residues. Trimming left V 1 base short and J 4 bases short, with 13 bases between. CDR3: CASSLEGQPTETQYF. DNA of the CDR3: TGTGCCAGCAGTTTAGAGGGCCAGCCGACAGAGACCCAGTACTTC.

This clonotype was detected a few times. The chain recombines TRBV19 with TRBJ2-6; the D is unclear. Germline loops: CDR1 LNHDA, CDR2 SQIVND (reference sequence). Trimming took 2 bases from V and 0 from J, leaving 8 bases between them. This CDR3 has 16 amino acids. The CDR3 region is CASSIPGASGANVLTF. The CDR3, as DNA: TGTGCCAGTAGTATACCCGGAGCCTCTGGGGCCAACGTCCTGACTTTC. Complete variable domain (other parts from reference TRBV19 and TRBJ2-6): DGGITQSPKYLFRKEGQNVTLSCEQNLNHDAMYWYRQDPGQGLRLIYYSQIVNDFQKGDIAEGYSVSREKKESFPLTVTSAQKNPTAFYLCASSIPGASGANVLTFGAGSRLTVL.

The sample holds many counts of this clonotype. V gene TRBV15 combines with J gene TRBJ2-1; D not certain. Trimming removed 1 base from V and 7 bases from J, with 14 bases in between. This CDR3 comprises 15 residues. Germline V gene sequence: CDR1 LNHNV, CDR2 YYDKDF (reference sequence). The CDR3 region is CATSRVTVQENEQFF. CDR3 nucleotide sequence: TGTGCCACCAGCAGAGTGACGGTCCAAGAGAATGAGCAGTTCTTC.

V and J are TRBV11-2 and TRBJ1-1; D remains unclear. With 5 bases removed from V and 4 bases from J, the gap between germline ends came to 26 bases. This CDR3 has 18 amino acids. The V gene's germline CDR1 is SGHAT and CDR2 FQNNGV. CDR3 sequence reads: CASSPYSGSLGLGTEAFF. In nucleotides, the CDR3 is TGTGCCAGCAGCCCGTACTCCGGGAGTCTGGGTCTGGGCACTGAAGCTTTCTTT.

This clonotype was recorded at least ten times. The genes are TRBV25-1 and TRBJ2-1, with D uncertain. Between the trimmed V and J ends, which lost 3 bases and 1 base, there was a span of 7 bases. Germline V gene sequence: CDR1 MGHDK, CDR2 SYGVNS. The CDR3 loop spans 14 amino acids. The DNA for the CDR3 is TGTGCCAGCAGTGAGGAGCTTTCCTACAATGAGCAGTTCTTC. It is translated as CASSEELSYNEQFF.

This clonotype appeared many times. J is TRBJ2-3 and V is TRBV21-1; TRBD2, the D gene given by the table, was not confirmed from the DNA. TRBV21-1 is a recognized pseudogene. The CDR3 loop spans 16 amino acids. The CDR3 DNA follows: TGTGCCAGCAGCGCAAGGGCTAGCAGAAGCACAGATACGCAGTATTTT. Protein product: CASSARASRSTDTQYF.

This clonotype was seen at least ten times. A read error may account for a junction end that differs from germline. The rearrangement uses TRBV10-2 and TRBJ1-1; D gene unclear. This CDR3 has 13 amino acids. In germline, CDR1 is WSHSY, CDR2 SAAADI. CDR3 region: CASSDPPVTQAFF. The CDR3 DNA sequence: TGCGCCAGCAGTGACCCCCCCGTCACTCAAGCTTTCTTT.

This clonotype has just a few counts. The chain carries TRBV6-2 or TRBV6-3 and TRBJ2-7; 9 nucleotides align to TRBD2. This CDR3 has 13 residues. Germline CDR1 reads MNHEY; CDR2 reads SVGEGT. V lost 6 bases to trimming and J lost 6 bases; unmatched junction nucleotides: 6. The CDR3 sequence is CASRTLAGREQYF. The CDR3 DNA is TGTGCCAGCAGGACCCTAGCGGGACGCGAGCAGTACTTC.

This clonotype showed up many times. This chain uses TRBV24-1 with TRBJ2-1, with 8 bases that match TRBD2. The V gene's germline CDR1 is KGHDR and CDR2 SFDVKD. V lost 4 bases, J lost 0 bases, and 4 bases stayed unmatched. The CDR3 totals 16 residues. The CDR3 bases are TGTGCCACCAGTGAAACTAGCGGTGGCTCCTACAATGAGCAGTTCTTC. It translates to CATSETSGGSYNEQFF.

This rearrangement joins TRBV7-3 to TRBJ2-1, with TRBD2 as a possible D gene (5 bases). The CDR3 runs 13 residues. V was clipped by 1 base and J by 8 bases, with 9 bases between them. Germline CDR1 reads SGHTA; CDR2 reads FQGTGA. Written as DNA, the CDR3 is TGTGCCAGCAGCTTAATACTAGGAGATGAGCAGTTCTTC. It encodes CASSLILGDEQFF. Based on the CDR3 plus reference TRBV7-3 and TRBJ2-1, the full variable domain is GAGVSQTPSNKVTEKGKYVELRCDPISGHTALYWYRQSLGQGPEFLIYFQGTGAADDSGLPNDRFFAVRPEGSVSTLKIQRTERGDSAVYLCASSLILGDEQFFGPGTRLTVL.

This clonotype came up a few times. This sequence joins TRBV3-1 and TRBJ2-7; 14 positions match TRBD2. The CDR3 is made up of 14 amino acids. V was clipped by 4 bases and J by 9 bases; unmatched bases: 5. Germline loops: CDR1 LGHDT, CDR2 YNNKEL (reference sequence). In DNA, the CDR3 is TGTGCCAGCAGCCCGGGACTAGCGGGAGAGATGCAGTACTTC. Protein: CASSPGLAGEMQYF.

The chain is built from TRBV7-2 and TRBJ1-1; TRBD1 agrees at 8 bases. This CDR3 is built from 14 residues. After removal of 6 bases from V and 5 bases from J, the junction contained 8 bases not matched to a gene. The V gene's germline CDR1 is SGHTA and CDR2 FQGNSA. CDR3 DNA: TGTGCCAGCAGACGGGGGACAGGAGAGACTGAAGCTTTCTTT. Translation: CASRRGTGETEAFF.

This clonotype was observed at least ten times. The CDR3 region is CSATRTSGRIYNEQFF. The CDR3 DNA reads as TGCAGCGCTACTCGGACTAGCGGGAGAATCTACAATGAGCAGTTCTTC. The chain links TRBV29-1 to TRBJ2-1; TRBD2 agrees at 13 bases. V shed 7 bases and J 3 bases; nucleotides not matched to a gene: 9. The CDR3 has 16 residues. CDR1 SQVTM and CDR2 ANQGSEA come from the germline V gene.

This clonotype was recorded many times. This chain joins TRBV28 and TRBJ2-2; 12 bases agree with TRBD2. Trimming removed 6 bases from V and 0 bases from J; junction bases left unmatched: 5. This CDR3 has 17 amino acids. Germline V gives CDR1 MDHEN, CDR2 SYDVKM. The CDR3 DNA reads TGTGCCAGCAGCGCGCGGACTAGCGGGACGAACACCGGGGAGCTGTTTTTT. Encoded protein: CASSARTSGTNTGELFF.

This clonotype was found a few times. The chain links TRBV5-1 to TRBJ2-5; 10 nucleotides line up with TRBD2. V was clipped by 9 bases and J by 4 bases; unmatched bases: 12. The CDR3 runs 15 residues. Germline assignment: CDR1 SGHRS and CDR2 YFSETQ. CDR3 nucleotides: TGCGCCACCACGGAAGCGGGAGGGCCGGTAGAGACCCAGTACTTC. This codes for CATTEAGGPVETQYF.